One TCR beta chain is described in this entry. Antigen specificity is unknown. The data are from a study of T-cell reconstitution after alpha-beta-depleted transplantation in children. Study conclusions and caveats: T-cell counts and diversity were attributed mostly to newly produced T cells one year after transplant. Several hundred graft clones that had expanded were reportedly the source of alpha-beta T cells about two months after transplant.

A library of TCRbeta sequences, prepared with unique molecular identifiers, was generated. Via MiXCR, TCRdb re-called the PCR reads, giving one row per CDR3 protein. The sample yields more than 400,000 distinct CDR3 sequences, 9.5% to 12% seen once. Germline loops: CDR1 MNHEY, CDR2 SMNVEV (reference sequence). The CDR3 contains 16 residues. V shed 3 bases and J 2 bases; nucleotides not matched to a gene: 6. The receptor was isolated from a female patient aged 2-10 years who had a stem cell transplant for aplastic anemia, so the T cells may come from the graft donor. J is TRBJ2-3 and V is TRBV27; 9 nucleotides agree with TRBD1. Sequences were derived from PBMCs, mostly from graft donor cells, sampled 180 days after TCRalphabeta/CD19-depleted stem cell transplant. Here the CDR3 DNA reads TGTGCCAGCAGTTTGGACGGGACAGGGAACACAGATACGCAGTATTTT. It encodes CASSLDGTGNTDTQYF.